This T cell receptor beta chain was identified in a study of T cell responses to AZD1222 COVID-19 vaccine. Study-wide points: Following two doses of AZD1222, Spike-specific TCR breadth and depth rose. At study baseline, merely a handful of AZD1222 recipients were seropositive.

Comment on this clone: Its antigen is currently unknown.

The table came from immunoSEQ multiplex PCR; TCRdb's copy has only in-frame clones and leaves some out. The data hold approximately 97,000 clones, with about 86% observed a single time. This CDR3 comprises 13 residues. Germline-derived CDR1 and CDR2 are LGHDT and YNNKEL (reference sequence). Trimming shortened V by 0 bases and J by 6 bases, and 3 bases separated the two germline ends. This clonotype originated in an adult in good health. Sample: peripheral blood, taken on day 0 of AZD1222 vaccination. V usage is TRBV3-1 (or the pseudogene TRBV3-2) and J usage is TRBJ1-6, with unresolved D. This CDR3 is CASSQDSNSPLHF. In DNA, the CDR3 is TGTGCCAGCAGCCAAGATTCTAATTCACCCCTCCACTTT.